The rows below give T cell receptor beta chains drawn from one sample of a study of control samples from healthy donors and cancer patients. Generated by immunoSEQ multiplex PCR, the TCRdb table keeps only in-frame clones and is missing some. The sample carries some 71,000 clones, less than 95% recorded once. Sequences were obtained from PBMCs. Receptor source: a woman between 50 and 59 years old with colorectal cancer. CDR3s include the opening cysteine and the closing phenylalanine or tryptophan. The size field is filled for only some rows; it gives once, few, many or a size class.

abundance: NA; v_gene: TRBV27; CDR3aa: CASSYFNEQFF
abundance: NA; v_gene: TRBV6-5; CDR3aa: CASSFLAANTEAFF
abundance: NA; v_gene: TRBV7-7; CDR3aa: CASSSGTGIPGELFF
abundance: NA; v_gene: TRBV12-5; CDR3aa: CASGSVRGTSNYNEQFF
abundance: NA; v_gene: TRBV5-6; CDR3aa: CASSLQGPETQYF
abundance: NA; v_gene: TRBV5-5; CDR3aa: CASSFSQGAYEQYF
abundance: few; v_gene: TRBV18; CDR3aa: CASSPRSGGAGETQYF
abundance: NA; v_gene: TRBV11-2; CDR3aa: CASSLAGSQGSGNTIYF
abundance: NA; v_gene: TRBV28; CDR3aa: CASYGTSGTPNYNEQFF
abundance: NA; v_gene: TRBV5-1; CDR3aa: CASSLVSSDHREQYF
abundance: NA; v_gene: TRBV18; CDR3aa: CASSPPVTRDTGELFF
abundance: NA; v_gene: TRBV4-1; CDR3aa: CASSQGALTNEKLFF
abundance: NA; v_gene: TRBV6-5; CDR3aa: CASSKRDSDTGELFF
abundance: NA; v_gene: TRBV18; CDR3aa: CASSPGPETQYF
abundance: once; v_gene: TRBV28; CDR3aa: CASSSPSGQTEAFF
abundance: NA; v_gene: TRBV6-6; CDR3aa: CASSYSEGGPGDTQYF
abundance: once; v_gene: TRBV19; CDR3aa: CASSTSRNQPQHF
abundance: NA; v_gene: TRBV27; CDR3aa: CASSSPGREYEQYF
abundance: NA; v_gene: TRBV6-5; CDR3aa: CASSSPTGTSQETQYF
abundance: NA; v_gene: TRBV7-2; CDR3aa: CASRLPGSQPPEQFF
abundance: NA; v_gene: TRBV28; CDR3aa: CASRFIGRPYEQYF
abundance: NA; v_gene: TRBV11-3; CDR3aa: CASSSDRVGEQYF
abundance: NA; v_gene: TRBV2; CDR3aa: CASSGTGGASEQYF
abundance: NA; v_gene: TRBV5-1; CDR3aa: CASSLGASTPLHF
abundance: few; v_gene: TRBV5-1; CDR3aa: CASSLEMGVDEQYF
abundance: NA; v_gene: TRBV18; CDR3aa: CASSPPSGQGNEQFF
abundance: NA; v_gene: TRBV12-5; CDR3aa: CASGFLGITGELFF
abundance: few; v_gene: TRBV28; CDR3aa: CASRSDRVPGNTIYF
abundance: NA; v_gene: TRBV5-1; CDR3aa: CASSRGQGTDTQYF
abundance: once; v_gene: TRBV27; CDR3aa: CASKVFGTSYEQYF
abundance: once; v_gene: TRBV7-8; CDR3aa: CASSLVDMRETQYF
abundance: NA; v_gene: TRBV6-5; CDR3aa: CASSNPTGYEQYF
abundance: NA; v_gene: TRBV27; CDR3aa: CASSPGTGKREKLFF
abundance: NA; v_gene: TRBV28; CDR3aa: CASRLTPVGLADVPPGANVLTF
abundance: once; v_gene: TRBV14; CDR3aa: CASSQPGTSYEQYF
abundance: NA; v_gene: TRBV29-1; CDR3aa: CSVVTDPFNEQFF
abundance: NA; v_gene: TRBV11-2; CDR3aa: CASSNRGAPSGNTIYF
abundance: NA; v_gene: TRBV9; CDR3aa: CASSVEGYSGELFF
abundance: few; v_gene: TRBV12-3/TRBV12-4; CDR3aa: CASHRSNSPLHF
abundance: NA; v_gene: TRBV19; CDR3aa: CASAKVWDRDNQPQHF
abundance: NA; v_gene: TRBV6-5; CDR3aa: CASKTALRGNQPQHF
abundance: NA; v_gene: TRBV5-1; CDR3aa: CASSLDPAPNQPQHF
abundance: few; v_gene: TRBV5-1; CDR3aa: CASSSLGVTEAFF
abundance: NA; v_gene: TRBV7-9; CDR3aa: CASSSGQGIPEAFF
abundance: NA; v_gene: TRBV21-1; CDR3aa: CASSPPGQGWVVTEAFF
abundance: once; v_gene: TRBV19; CDR3aa: CASTVGTNTDTQYF
abundance: NA; v_gene: TRBV12-3/TRBV12-4; CDR3aa: CASRLGGYNEQFF
abundance: NA; v_gene: TRBV18; CDR3aa: CASSPGTASYNEQFF
abundance: NA; v_gene: TRBV2; CDR3aa: CASILGRRELGNEQFF
abundance: NA; v_gene: TRBV7-9; CDR3aa: CASSARGGYNEQFF
abundance: NA; v_gene: TRBV10-3; CDR3aa: CAISDRGAGQPQHF
abundance: NA; v_gene: TRBV19; CDR3aa: CASSPHGDTEAFF
abundance: NA; v_gene: TRBV7-2; CDR3aa: CASSLRWDTQYF
abundance: NA; v_gene: TRBV19; CDR3aa: CASSILAPGTEAFF